This TCR beta chain was observed in a study of blood T cell repertoires in COVID-19. This clone has only one observation. Patients from Seattle were sampled longitudinally, starting during active infection. As handled by the study authors: Estimation of nucleated cell counts was performed using reference gene primer amplification. Assay used: immunoSEQ multiplex PCR; TCRdb lists only in-frame clones, some missing. For V, J and clone size, that table is used; D and trimming come from the DNA. The sample has 170,000 or so clones, around four fifths seen once; the top ten hold 6% to 7%. Germline V gene data show CDR1 as LNHDA and CDR2 as SQIVND (reference sequence). Deletions cut 2 bases from V and 3 bases from J, with 7 bases between. The CDR3 totals 13 residues.

Sequencing was carried out using peripheral blood. This TCR was recovered from a woman in her thirties or forties with COVID-19, enrolled during active disease. The V gene is TRBV19, the J gene TRBJ2-5; D unclear. The CDR3 loop is CASSIWQEETQYF. The DNA for the CDR3 is TGTGCCAGTAGTATATGGCAGGAAGAGACCCAGTACTTC.